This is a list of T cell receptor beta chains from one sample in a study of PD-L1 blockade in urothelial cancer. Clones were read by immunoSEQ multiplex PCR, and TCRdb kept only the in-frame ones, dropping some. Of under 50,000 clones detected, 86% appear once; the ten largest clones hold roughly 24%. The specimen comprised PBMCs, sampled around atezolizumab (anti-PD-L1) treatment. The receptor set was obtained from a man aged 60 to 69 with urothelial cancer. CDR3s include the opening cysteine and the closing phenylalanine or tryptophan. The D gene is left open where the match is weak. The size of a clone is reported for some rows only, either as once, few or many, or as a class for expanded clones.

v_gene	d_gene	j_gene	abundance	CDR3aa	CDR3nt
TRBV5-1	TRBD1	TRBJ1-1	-	CASSFGQGREAFF	TGCGCCAGCAGCTTCGGACAGGGACGGGAAGCTTTCTTT
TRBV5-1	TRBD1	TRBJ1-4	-	CASSRGDRKAEKLFF	TGCGCCAGCAGCCGTGGGGACAGGAAGGCTGAAAAACTGTTTTTT
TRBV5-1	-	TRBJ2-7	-	CASSFGRHGGYEQYF	TGCGCCAGCAGCTTTGGTCGCCACGGGGGCTACGAGCAGTACTTC
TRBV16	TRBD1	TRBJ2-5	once	CASSRSGTGPQETQYF	TGTGCCAGCAGTCGATCCGGGACAGGTCCTCAAGAGACCCAGTACTTC
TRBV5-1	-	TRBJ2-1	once	CASSVNRGLVSNEQFF	TGCGCCAGCAGCGTGAACCGGGGATTAGTGAGTAATGAGCAGTTCTTC
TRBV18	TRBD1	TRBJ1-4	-	CASSPGQLREKLFF	TGTGCCAGCTCACCGGGACAGTTAAGAGAAAAACTGTTTTTT
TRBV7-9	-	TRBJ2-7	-	CASSLRIGTGSTSYEQYF	TGTGCCAGCAGCTTAAGAATCGGTACGGGGAGCACCTCCTACGAGCAGTACTTC
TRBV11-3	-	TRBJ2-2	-	CASSSPGVPPNTGELFF	TGTGCCAGCAGCTCCCCAGGGGTCCCCCCGAACACCGGGGAGCTGTTTTTT
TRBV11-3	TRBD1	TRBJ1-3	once	CASSPTGSDGNTIYF	TGTGCCAGCAGCCCGACAGGGTCTGACGGAAACACCATATATTTT
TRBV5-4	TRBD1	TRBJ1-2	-	CASSSGQGASGYTF	TGTGCCAGCAGCTCCGGACAGGGGGCAAGTGGCTACACCTTC
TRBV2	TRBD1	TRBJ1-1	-	CARQPGGAGDTEAFF	TGTGCCAGACAACCAGGGGGTGCAGGGGACACTGAAGCTTTCTTT
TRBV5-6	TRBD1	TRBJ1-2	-	CASSFDGSGTVARTF	TGTGCCAGCAGCTTCGATGGATCCGGGACAGTCGCCCGTACCTTC
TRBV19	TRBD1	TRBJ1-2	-	CASSTRDRPPFAYGYTF	TGTGCCAGTAGTACCCGGGACAGACCTCCCTTTGCCTATGGCTACACCTTC
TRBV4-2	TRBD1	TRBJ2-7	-	CASSSRQGPHEQYF	TGTGCCAGCAGCTCCCGACAGGGTCCCCACGAGCAGTACTTC
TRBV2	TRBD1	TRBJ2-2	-	CASRDRVITGELFF	TGTGCCAGCCGGGACAGGGTTATCACCGGGGAGCTGTTTTTT
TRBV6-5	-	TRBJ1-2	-	CASSPTANYGYTF	TGTGCCAGCAGCCCGACAGCTAACTATGGCTACACCTTC
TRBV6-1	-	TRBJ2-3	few	CASSESRPQGTQYF	TGTGCCAGCAGTGAATCCAGGCCCCAAGGTACGCAGTATTTT
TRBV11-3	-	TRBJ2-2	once	CASKWEPNTGELFF	TGTGCCAGCAAATGGGAGCCGAACACCGGGGAGCTGTTTTTT
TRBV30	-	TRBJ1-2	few	CAWSHGEQYGYTF	TGTGCCTGGAGCCATGGGGAGCAGTATGGCTACACCTTC
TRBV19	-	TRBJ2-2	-	CASRIQGNTGELFF	TGTGCCAGCCGAATACAGGGGAACACCGGGGAGCTGTTTTTT
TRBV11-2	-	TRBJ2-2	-	CASSSRQSLGTGELFF	TGTGCCAGCAGCTCAAGACAGTCCCTAGGCACCGGGGAGCTGTTTTTT
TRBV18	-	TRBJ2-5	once	CASSSFWGEGQETQYF	TGTGCCAGCTCCTCGTTCTGGGGGGAAGGCCAAGAGACCCAGTACTTC
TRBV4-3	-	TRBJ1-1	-	CASSRYRNTEAFF	TGCGCCAGCAGCCGGTATAGGAACACTGAAGCTTTCTTT
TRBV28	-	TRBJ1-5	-	CASSSHRVDQPQHF	TGTGCCAGCAGTTCCCACAGGGTAGATCAGCCCCAGCATTTT
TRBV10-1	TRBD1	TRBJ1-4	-	CASSASGQGVEKLFF	TGCGCCAGCAGTGCCTCGGGACAGGGTGTCGAAAAACTGTTTTTT
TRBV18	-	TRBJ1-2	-	CASRQDYGYTF	TGTGCCAGCCGTCAGGATTATGGCTACACCTTC
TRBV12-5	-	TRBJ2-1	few	CASGSTFGGTFF	TGTGCTAGTGGTTCTACCTTCGGAGGGACGTTCTTC
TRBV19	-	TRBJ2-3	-	CASSLEFSTQYF	TGTGCCAGTAGTCTCGAGTTTAGTACGCAGTATTTT
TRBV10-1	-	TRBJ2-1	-	CASSEGRYYNEQFF	TGCGCCAGCAGTGAGGGGAGGTACTACAATGAGCAGTTCTTC
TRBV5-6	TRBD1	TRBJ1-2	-	CASSLPGQGLDGYTF	TGTGCCAGCAGCCTACCGGGACAGGGCTTAGATGGCTACACCTTC
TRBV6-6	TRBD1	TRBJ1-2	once	CASSSDRGIPNYGYTF	TGTGCCAGCAGTTCGGACAGGGGTATCCCGAACTATGGCTACACCTTC
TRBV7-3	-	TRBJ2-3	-	CASSLGPPTVADTQYF	TGTGCCAGCAGCTTAGGGCCCCCAACCGTAGCAGATACGCAGTATTTT
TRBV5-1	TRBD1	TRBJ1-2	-	CASSTGTGGVILHGYTF	TGCGCCAGCAGCACGGGGACAGGGGGCGTCATTTTACATGGCTACACCTTC
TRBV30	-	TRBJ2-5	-	CAWKELGPLETQYF	TGTGCCTGGAAAGAGCTTGGGCCACTTGAGACCCAGTACTTC
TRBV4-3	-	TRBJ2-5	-	CASSQDNGVRGETQYF	TGCGCCAGCAGCCAAGACAACGGCGTTCGGGGGGAGACCCAGTACTTC
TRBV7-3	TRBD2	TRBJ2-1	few	CASSAGLARANEQFF	TGTGCCAGCAGCGCAGGACTAGCTCGGGCCAATGAGCAGTTCTTC
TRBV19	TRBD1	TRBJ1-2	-	CASSYTGVDGYTF	TGTGCCAGTAGTTACACAGGGGTTGATGGCTACACCTTC
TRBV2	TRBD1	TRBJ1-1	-	CASSVQGGTEAFF	TGTGCCAGCAGCGTACAGGGGGGGACTGAAGCTTTCTTT
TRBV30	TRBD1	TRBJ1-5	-	CAWSVGDRGNQPQHF	TGTGCCTGGAGTGTCGGTGACAGGGGGAATCAGCCCCAGCATTTT
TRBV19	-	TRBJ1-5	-	CASSMGGARGNQPQHF	TGTGCCAGTAGTATGGGGGGGGCGCGGGGCAATCAGCCCCAGCATTTT
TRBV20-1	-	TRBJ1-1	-	CSAWGGVEAFF	TGCAGTGCCTGGGGGGGAGTCGAAGCTTTCTTT
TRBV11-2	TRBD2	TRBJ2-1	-	CASSLERGLAQFF	TGTGCCAGCAGCTTAGAGAGAGGACTAGCGCAGTTCTTC
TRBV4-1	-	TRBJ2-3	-	CASSQEGSIGGDTQYF	TGCGCCAGCAGCCAAGAAGGATCGATCGGGGGAGATACGCAGTATTTT
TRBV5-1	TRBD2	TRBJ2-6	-	CASSKIRLAGSSGANVLTF	TGCGCCAGCAGCAAGATTAGACTAGCGGGAAGCTCTGGGGCCAACGTCCTGACTTTC
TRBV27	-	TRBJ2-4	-	CASSFGQENIQYF	TGTGCCAGCAGTTTTGGGCAGGAAAACATTCAGTACTTC
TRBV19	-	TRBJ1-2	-	CASSAPPGGLGYTF	TGTGCCAGTAGTGCCCCCCCGGGAGGGCTTGGCTACACCTTC
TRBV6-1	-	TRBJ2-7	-	CASSVEIKQYF	TGTGCCAGCAGTGTTGAGATAAAGCAGTACTTC
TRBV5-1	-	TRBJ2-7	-	CASRSGTTLPTYEQYF	TGCGCCAGCCGCTCAGGAACGACCCTTCCCACCTACGAGCAGTACTTC
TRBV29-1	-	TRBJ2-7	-	CSVVAYSREQYF	TGCAGCGTTGTGGCCTATTCCAGGGAGCAGTACTTC
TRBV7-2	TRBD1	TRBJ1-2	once	CASSRGQGVYGYTF	TGTGCCAGCAGCCGCGGACAGGGAGTCTATGGCTACACCTTC
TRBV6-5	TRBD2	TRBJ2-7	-	CASSYSASGRVQYF	TGTGCCAGCAGTTACTCGGCTAGCGGGAGGGTACAGTACTTC
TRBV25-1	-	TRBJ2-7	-	CASRPPPSRSNEQYF	TGTGCCAGCAGGCCTCCCCCGTCTCGGAGCAACGAGCAGTACTTC
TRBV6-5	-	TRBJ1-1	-	CASSYQANTEAFF	TGTGCCAGCAGTTACCAGGCAAACACTGAAGCTTTCTTT
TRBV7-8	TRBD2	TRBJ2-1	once	CASSSGLAGESSYNEQFF	TGTGCCAGCAGCTCGGGACTAGCGGGAGAGTCCTCCTACAATGAGCAGTTCTTC
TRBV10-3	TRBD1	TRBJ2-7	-	CAIRGDRGRYEQYF	TGTGCCATCAGGGGGGACAGGGGAAGATACGAGCAGTACTTC
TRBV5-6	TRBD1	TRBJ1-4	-	CASSIDRVGTNEKLFF	TGTGCCAGCAGCATTGACAGGGTAGGAACTAATGAAAAACTGTTTTTT